The 15 T cell receptor beta chains given below trace back to one sample, sequenced in a study of shared clonotypes between healthy human individuals. TCRdb keeps only in-frame clones here, not all; method: immunoSEQ multiplex PCR. The table records 2 million or so clones, 95% of them present only once. The sequencing input was naive CD4+ T cells sorted from blood. Subset indicated: CD45RA+ positively selected. Every receptor here comes from a man younger than 30 in good health.

A word on this clone: Other nucleotide sequences from this sample produce the same CDR3. The chain uses TRBV5-1 and TRBJ2-3; D could derive from TRBD1 or TRBD2 (5 bases each). V was trimmed by 1 base and J by 3 bases, leaving 9 bases between them. The CDR3 length is 14 residues. CDR1 SGHRS and CDR2 YFSETQ come from the germline V gene. The CDR3 spells CASSLSGTTDTQYF. The CDR3, as DNA: TGCGCCAGCAGCTTGTCGGGGACGACAGATACGCAGTATTTT.

Note on this clone: The sample has other DNA sequences that encode this CDR3 too. This chain uses TRBV19 with TRBJ2-5, with D possibly being TRBD2 (5 bases). V shed 2 bases and J shed 2 bases, with 6 bases lying between them. Germline assignment: CDR1 LNHDA and CDR2 SQIVND (reference sequence). The CDR3 has 13 residues. CDR3 residues: CASSIRLQETQYF. CDR3 nucleotide sequence: TGTGCCAGTAGTATAAGACTACAAGAGACCCAGTACTTC.

The rearrangement links TRBV28 to TRBJ1-2; 11 bases are shared with TRBD1. CDR1 and CDR2 (germline): MDHEN, SYDVKM. The CDR3 extends over 14 amino acids. With 6 bases clipped from V and 8 bases from J, the junction kept 8 bases outside the gene matches. DNA for the CDR3: TGTGCCAGCAGCCCCGGACAGGGGGCATTGGGCTACACCTTC. As protein: CASSPGQGALGYTF.

The rearrangement links TRBV5-1 to TRBJ1-4; no clear D gene. The CDR3 is made up of 16 amino acids. Germline values: CDR1 SGHRS, CDR2 YFSETQ. V was trimmed by 1 base and J by 5 bases, leaving 15 bases between them. The CDR3 region is CASSLYGRIQNEKLFF. DNA of the CDR3: TGCGCCAGCAGCTTGTACGGACGGATTCAAAATGAAAAACTGTTTTTT.

CDR3 bases: TGTGCCGGACAAACGGACTCTGGAAACACCATATATTTT. Translating gives CAGQTDSGNTIYF. This sequence joins TRBV2 and TRBJ1-3; tentative D call: TRBD1 (5 bases). Germline assignment: CDR1 SNHLY and CDR2 FYNNEI. This CDR3 comprises 13 residues. The V end was cut by 11 bases, the J end by 0 bases, with 11 bases between.

The chain employs TRBV5-6 and TRBJ2-1, with 7 bases fitting TRBD2. CDR1 is SGHDT and CDR2 is YYEEEE in the germline V gene. Trimming at V came to 1 base and at J to 1 base, leaving 5 bases not matched to a gene. The CDR3 spans 16 residues. The CDR3 sequence: CASSLWSSGSYNEQFF. CDR3 sequence (DNA): TGTGCCAGCAGCTTGTGGAGTAGCGGGTCCTACAATGAGCAGTTCTTC.

V and J are TRBV6-6 and TRBJ2-1, with TRBD2 identical over 10 bases. The CDR3 covers 16 residues. After removal of 5 bases from V and 3 bases from J, the junction contained 7 bases not matched to a gene. Germline V gene lookup returns CDR1 MNHNY and CDR2 SVGAGI (reference sequence). The CDR3 sequence is CASSSGRASGYNEQFF. The CDR3, as DNA: TGTGCCAGCAGTAGCGGGAGGGCCTCGGGCTACAATGAGCAGTTCTTC.

The V and J genes are TRBV4-1 and TRBJ1-1; the D gene is possibly TRBD1 (6 bases). The germline V gene encodes CDR1 MGHRA and CDR2 YSYEKL. V was trimmed by 0 bases and J by 9 bases, leaving 20 bases between them. The CDR3 extends over 16 amino acids. CDR3 in DNA: TGCGCCAGCAGCCAAGACAGGGGACCCCCCCCGAGGAAAGCTTTCTTT. This sequence encodes CASSQDRGPPPRKAFF.

The chain is built from TRBV18 and TRBJ1-2, with D possibly matching TRBD1 (6 bases). The CDR3 is 14 amino acids. The germline V gene encodes CDR1 KGHSH and CDR2 LQKENI. Trimming took off 3 bases at V and 6 bases at J, with 14 bases between the two ends. CDR3 sequence: CASSPTVGGHGYTF. The CDR3, as DNA: TGTGCCAGCTCACCGACCGTAGGGGGTCATGGCTACACCTTC.

J is TRBJ2-5 and V is TRBV5-4; the D gene is possibly TRBD2 (5 bases). Germline V gene data show CDR1 as SGHNT and CDR2 as YYREEE (reference sequence). CDR3 length: 14 amino acids. Trimming shortened V by 3 bases and J by 5 bases, and 14 bases separated the two germline ends. The CDR3 region is CASSWPGTPETQYF. CDR3 in DNA: TGTGCCAGCAGCTGGCCGGGAACCCCGGAGACCCAGTACTTC.

This sequence joins TRBV7-6 and TRBJ2-5; 8 bases are shared with TRBD1. The V gene end was trimmed by 5 bases and the J gene end by 5 bases; junction bases not matched to a gene: 10. Germline-derived CDR1 and CDR2 are SGHVS and FNYEAQ. The CDR3 is 15 amino acids. CDR3: CASSLGQGGWETQYF. DNA of the CDR3: TGTGCCAGCAGCCTTGGACAGGGAGGATGGGAGACCCAGTACTTC.

This chain connects TRBV6-1 to TRBJ1-6; possibly TRBD1 for D (6 bases). Germline-derived CDR1 and CDR2 are MNHNS and SASEGT. The V and J ends lost 5 bases and 7 bases respectively, with 12 bases between them. This CDR3 contains 14 residues. CDR3 in DNA: TGTGCCAGCAGTCAACAGGGATCCAATTCACCCCTCCACTTT. Its translation is CASSQQGSNSPLHF.

The CDR3 DNA is TGTGCCAGCAGCGCGACTAGCAATCAGCCCCAGCATTTT. This translates into CASSATSNQPQHF. V and J are TRBV9 and TRBJ1-5; D is unresolved. From germline, CDR1 is SGDLS and CDR2 YYNGEE. V lost 3 bases, J lost 0 bases, and 4 bases lay in between. There are 13 residues in the CDR3.

The genes are TRBV6-5 and TRBJ1-4; the D is unclear. The CDR3 runs 15 residues. V was clipped by 5 bases and J by 2 bases, with 12 bases between them. Germline CDR1 reads MNHEY; CDR2 reads SVGAGI. CDR3 in amino acids: CASSGAGKTNEKLFF. CDR3 sequence (DNA): TGTGCCAGCAGTGGCGCGGGGAAGACTAATGAAAAACTGTTTTTT.

The gene calls are TRBV7-9 and TRBJ1-1; perhaps TRBD1 as D (6 bases). This CDR3 comprises 14 residues. The V and J ends lost 3 bases and 4 bases respectively, with 12 bases between them. Germline CDR1 reads SEHNR; CDR2 reads FQNEAQ (reference sequence). This CDR3 reads CASSLRTEATEAFF. DNA for the CDR3: TGTGCCAGCAGCTTGAGGACAGAGGCCACTGAAGCTTTCTTT.